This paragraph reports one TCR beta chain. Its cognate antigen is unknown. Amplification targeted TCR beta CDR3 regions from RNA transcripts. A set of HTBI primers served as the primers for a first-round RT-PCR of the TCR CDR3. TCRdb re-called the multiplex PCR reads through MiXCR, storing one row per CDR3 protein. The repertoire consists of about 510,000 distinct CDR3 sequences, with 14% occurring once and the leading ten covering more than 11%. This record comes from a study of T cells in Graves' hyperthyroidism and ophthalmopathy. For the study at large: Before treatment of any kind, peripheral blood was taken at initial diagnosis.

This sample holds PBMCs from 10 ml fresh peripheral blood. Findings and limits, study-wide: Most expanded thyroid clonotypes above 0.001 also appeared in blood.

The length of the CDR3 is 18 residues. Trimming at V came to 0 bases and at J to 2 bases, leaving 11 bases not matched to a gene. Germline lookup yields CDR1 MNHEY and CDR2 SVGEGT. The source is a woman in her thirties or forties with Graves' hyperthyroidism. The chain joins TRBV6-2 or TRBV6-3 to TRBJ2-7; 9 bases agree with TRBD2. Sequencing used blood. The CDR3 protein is CASSYSLVAGEFAYEQYF. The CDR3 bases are TGTGCCAGCAGTTACTCGTTGGTAGCGGGAGAATTTGCCTACGAGCAGTACTTC.